The present T cell receptor beta chain was sequenced within a study of T cell repertoires in cytomegalovirus infection. TCRdb reprocessed the reads with MiXCR, giving one entry per CDR3 protein. This table has 680,000 or so distinct CDR3 sequences, 35% to 40% appearing once. The CDR3 extends over 15 amino acids. Trimming took 7 bases from V and 2 from J, leaving 18 bases between them. The germline V gene encodes CDR1 SNHLY and CDR2 FYNNEI. The sequencing sample was made of PBMCs. The origin of this receptor is a human donor in good health (CMV status not recorded). Some clones in this sample may be carry-over from other donors' samples. The chain has TRBV2 and TRBJ2-7; the D gene is possibly TRBD1 (6 bases). CDR3 sequence: CASTLETGKTYEQYF. DNA for the CDR3: TGTGCCAGCACACTGGAGACAGGCAAGACCTACGAGCAGTACTTC.